This T cell receptor (beta chain) was captured by sequencing in a study of Graves' ophthalmopathy and Graves' hyperthyroidism. Points from the study as a whole: A majority of expanded thyroid clonotypes exceeding 0.001 frequency were likewise present in blood.

Deletions cut 5 bases from V and 5 bases from J, with 19 bases between. Germline V gene lookup returns CDR1 SNHLY and CDR2 FYNNEI. The CDR3 has 16 amino acids. Notes on this clonotype: Its antigen is as yet unknown.

TCR beta CDR3 amplification used RNA transcripts. HTBI-primed first-round RT-PCR preceded second-round multiplex PCR. TCRdb recomputed calls from the multiplex PCR reads with MiXCR, one row per CDR3 protein. The data contain about 590,000 distinct CDR3 sequences, less than 40% of them singletons. The V and J genes are TRBV2 and TRBJ1-5; weak D call: TRBD1 (6 bases). Material: peripheral blood or thyroid tissue (not recorded which). This TCR was sampled from an adult man with Graves' hyperthyroidism. CDR3: CASSLEWGAGDQPQHF. The CDR3 region has the DNA TGTGCCAGCAGTTTAGAGTGGGGGGCAGGCGATCAGCCCCAGCATTTT.